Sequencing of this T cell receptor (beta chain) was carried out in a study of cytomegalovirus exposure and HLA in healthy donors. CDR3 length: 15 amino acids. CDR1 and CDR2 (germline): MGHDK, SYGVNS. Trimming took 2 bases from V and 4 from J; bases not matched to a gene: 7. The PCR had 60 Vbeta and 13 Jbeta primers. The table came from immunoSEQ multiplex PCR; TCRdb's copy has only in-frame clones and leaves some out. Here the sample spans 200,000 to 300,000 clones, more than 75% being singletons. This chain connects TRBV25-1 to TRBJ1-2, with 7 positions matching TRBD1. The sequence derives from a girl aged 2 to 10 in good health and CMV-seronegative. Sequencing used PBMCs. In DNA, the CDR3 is TGTGCCAGCAGTGAAGTTAGGGGGCGAGGCTATGGCTACACCTTC. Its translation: CASSEVRGRGYGYTF.